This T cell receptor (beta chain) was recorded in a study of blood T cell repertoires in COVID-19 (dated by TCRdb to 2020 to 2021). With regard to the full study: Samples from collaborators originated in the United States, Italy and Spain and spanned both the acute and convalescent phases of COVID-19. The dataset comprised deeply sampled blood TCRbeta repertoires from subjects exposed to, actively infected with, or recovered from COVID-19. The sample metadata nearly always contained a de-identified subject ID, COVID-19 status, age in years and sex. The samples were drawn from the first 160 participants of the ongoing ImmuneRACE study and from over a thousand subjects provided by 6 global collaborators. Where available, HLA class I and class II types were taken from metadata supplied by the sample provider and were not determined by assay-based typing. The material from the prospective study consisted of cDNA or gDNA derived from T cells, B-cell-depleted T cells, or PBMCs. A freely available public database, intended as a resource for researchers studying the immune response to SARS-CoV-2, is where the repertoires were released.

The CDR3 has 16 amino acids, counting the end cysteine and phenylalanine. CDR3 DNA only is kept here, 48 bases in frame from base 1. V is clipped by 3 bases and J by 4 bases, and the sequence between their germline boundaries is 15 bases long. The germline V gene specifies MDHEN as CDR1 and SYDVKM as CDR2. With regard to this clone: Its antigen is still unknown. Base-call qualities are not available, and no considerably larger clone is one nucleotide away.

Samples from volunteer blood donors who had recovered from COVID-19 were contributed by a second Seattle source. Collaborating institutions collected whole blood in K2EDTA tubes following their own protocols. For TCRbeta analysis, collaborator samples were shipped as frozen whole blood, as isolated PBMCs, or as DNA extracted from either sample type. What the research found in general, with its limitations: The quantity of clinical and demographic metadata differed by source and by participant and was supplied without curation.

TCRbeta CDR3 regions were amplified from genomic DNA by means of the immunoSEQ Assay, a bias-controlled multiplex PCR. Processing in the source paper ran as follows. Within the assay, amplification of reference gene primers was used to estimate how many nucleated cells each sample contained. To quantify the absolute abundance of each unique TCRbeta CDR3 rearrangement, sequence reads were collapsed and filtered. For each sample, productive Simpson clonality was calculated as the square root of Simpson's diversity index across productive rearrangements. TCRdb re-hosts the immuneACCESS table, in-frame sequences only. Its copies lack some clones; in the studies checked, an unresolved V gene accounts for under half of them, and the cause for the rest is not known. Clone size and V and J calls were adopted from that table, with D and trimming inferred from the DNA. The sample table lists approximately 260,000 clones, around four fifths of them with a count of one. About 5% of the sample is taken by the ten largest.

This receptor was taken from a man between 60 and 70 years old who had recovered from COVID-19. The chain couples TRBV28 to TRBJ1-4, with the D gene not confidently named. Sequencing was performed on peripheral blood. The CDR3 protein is CASSLAGPPINEKLFF. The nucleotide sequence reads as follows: TGTGCCAGCAGTTTGGCGGGCCCCCCAATTAATGAAAAACTGTTTTTT.